This T cell receptor beta chain was sequenced for a study of human T cells and chemical hapten exposure. Time point defined: patch test 2, 6 weeks after DPC sensitization. Regarding treatment: therapeutic diphenylcyclopropenone sensitization with weekly scalp DPC. From the RACE reads, TCRdb called clonotypes with MiXCR, one entry per CDR3 protein. The sample has some 100,000 distinct CDR3 sequences, roughly a tenth seen once. The receptor was isolated from a woman in her forties with alopecia areata. Some clones in this sample may be carry-over from other donors' samples. The source was whole blood, collected in connection with sensitization to the hapten diphenylcyclopropenone (DPC).

DNA of the CDR3: TGTGCCAGCTCACCACCAACGGGAACCAACGAGCAGTACTTC. This gives the protein CASSPPTGTNEQYF. The rearrangement joins TRBV18 to TRBJ2-7; a weak D match, TRBD2 (5 bases). V shed 0 bases and J shed 5 bases, with 11 bases lying between them. The CDR3 sequence is 14 residues long. Per the germline V gene, CDR1 is KGHSH and CDR2 is LQKENI.